This note documents a single TCR beta chain sequence. This record comes from a study of T-cell reconstitution after alpha-beta-depleted transplantation in children. Library preparation (for TCRbeta) was performed with unique molecular identifiers. TCRdb analysed the PCR reads with MiXCR anew, one entry per CDR3 protein. The sample comprises 550,000 to 800,000 distinct CDR3 sequences, around 13% of which are singletons, and approximately 0.8% rests with the top ten. The sample was PBMCs, taken before TCRalphabeta/CD19-depleted stem cell transplant. The sequence came from a girl aged 2-10 years with congenital amegakaryocytic thrombocytopenia, due to receive a stem cell transplant.

The CDR3, as DNA: TGCAGTGCTCAAGATCCAACCGATTCACCCCTCCACTTT. As protein: CSAQDPTDSPLHF. The rearrangement joins TRBV20-1 to TRBJ1-6; D is unresolved. The CDR3 is 13 residues long. V gave up 5 bases and J gave up 8 bases, with 13 bases separating them. The germline V gene encodes CDR1 DFQATT and CDR2 SNEGSKA (reference sequence).